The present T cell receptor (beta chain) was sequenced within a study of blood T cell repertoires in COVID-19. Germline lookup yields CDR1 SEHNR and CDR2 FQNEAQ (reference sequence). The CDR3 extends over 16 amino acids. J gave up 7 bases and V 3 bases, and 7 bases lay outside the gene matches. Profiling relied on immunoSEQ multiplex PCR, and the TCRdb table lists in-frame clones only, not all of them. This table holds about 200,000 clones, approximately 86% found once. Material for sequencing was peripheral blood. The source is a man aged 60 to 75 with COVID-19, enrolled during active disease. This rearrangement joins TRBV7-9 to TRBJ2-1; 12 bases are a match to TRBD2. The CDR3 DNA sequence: TGTGCCAGCAGCTTGCAGACTAGCGGGAGAAGGAATGAGCAGTTCTTC. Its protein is CASSLQTSGRRNEQFF.